The clone carrying this TCR beta chain was counted only a few times. The sample comes from a study of beta chain features in type 1 diabetes. CD45RO/CCR7/CD25/CD127/CD95/CD27 staining was used to isolate CD4+ naive, central memory, regulatory and stem cell-like memory cells by sorting. The investigators reverse transcribed all of the isolated RNA, so they sequenced expressed TCRB transcripts. Profiling relied on immunoSEQ multiplex PCR, and the TCRdb table lists in-frame clones only, not all of them. The sample has hundreds of thousands of clones, 15% to 17% seen once. Germline CDR1 and CDR2: DFQATT and SNEGSKA (reference sequence). The CDR3 runs to 11 residues. The V end was cut by 1 base, the J end by 15 bases, with 13 bases between.

Sequencing used naive CD4+ T cells from blood. This receptor was obtained from a young man in good health. This sequence joins TRBV20-1 and TRBJ2-1; weak D call: TRBD1 (5 bases). Here the CDR3 DNA reads TGCAGTGCTAGAGTAGGCGACAGTCCGTTCTTC. Amino acid sequence: CSARVGDSPFF.